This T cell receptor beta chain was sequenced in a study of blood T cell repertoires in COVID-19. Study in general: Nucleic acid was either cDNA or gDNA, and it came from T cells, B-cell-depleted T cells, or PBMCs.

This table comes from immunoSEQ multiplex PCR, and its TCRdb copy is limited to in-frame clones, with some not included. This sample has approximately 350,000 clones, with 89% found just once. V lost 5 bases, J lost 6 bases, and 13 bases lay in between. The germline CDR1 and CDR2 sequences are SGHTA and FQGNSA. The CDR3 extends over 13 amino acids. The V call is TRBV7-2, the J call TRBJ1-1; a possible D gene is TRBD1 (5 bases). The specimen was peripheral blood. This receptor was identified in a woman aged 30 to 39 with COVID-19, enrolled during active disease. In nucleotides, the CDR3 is TGTGCCAGCAGCCACGACAGTTTGTCTGAAGCTTTCTTT. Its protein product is CASSHDSLSEAFF.